The rows below give T cell receptor beta chains drawn from one sample of a study of Tregs in tolerant kidney transplant recipients. TCRdb's copy holds only in-frame clones and misses some; the assay was immunoSEQ multiplex PCR. The sample has around 98,000 clones, 80% to 95% seen once. Sequences were derived from CD4+ T cells from blood, sampled before the transplant. The source is a human donor who received a combined kidney and bone marrow transplant. Each CDR3 is given without its conserved first and last residue.

TRBJ1-5 TRBV4-3 11 ASSQLPGQPQH
TRBJ2-1 TRBV19 14 ASSGPDRRSYNEQF
TRBJ2-3 TRBV7-3 14 ASSSPAGGSTDTQY
TRBJ1-1 TRBV9 14 ASSAGQGRSNTEAF
TRBJ2-5 TRBV10-3 9 AISNSGEQY
TRBJ2-6 TRBV5-8 15 ASTQDRGGPGANVLT
TRBJ2-1 TRBV7-6 14 ASSSGPTGVHVEQF
TRBJ2-4 TRBV28 14 ASTLRGRAAKNIQY
TRBJ2-7 TRBV18 16 ASSPQPATGTGFYEQY
TRBJ2-3 TRBV7-6 14 ASSFSLAGGPDTQY
TRBJ1-3 TRBV29-1 14 SAQRRRGSQGNTIY
TRBJ2-2 TRBV18 13 ASSPPTPNTGELF
TRBJ1-1 TRBV5-8 14 ASSTPGQHMNTEAF
TRBJ2-2 TRBV7-2 12 ASSLTPLREELF
TRBJ2-5 TRBV18 15 ASSPRNPGVGQETQY
TRBJ1-6 TRBV4-2 15 ASSQGSGGLLDSPLH
TRBJ2-5 TRBV6-5 14 ASSLTSGRPGETQY
TRBJ2-7 TRBV5-8 11 ASSSGTLYEQY
TRBJ1-5 TRBV4-2 13 ASSQEGNQNQPQH
TRBJ1-2 TRBV25-1 12 ASSDTGGYYGYT
TRBJ2-7 TRBV4-2 13 ASSQGTSGAYEQY
TRBJ2-1 TRBV11-3 15 ASSPYRTSSGYNEQF
TRBJ2-1 TRBV7-6 14 ASSPPGGGLYNEQF
TRBJ2-5 TRBV19 11 ASSWDREETQY
TRBJ1-4 TRBV7-2 11 ASSLGQGIPLF
TRBJ1-2 TRBV28 12 ASSPGTYSYGYT
TRBJ2-1 TRBV7-2 15 ASSPKGLAGGINEQF
TRBJ1-2 TRBV5-1 12 ASGPTARGYGYT
TRBJ2-4 TRBV7-3 11 ASSQDSKNIQY
TRBJ1-2 TRBV5-1 11 ASSSEGGEGYT
TRBJ1-2 TRBV9 13 ASSGTSTGGAGYT
TRBJ1-2 TRBV7-2 14 ASSRQVADRQGGYT
TRBJ1-1 TRBV7-3 11 ASSLGRNTEAF
TRBJ1-6 TRBV28 14 ASSLGWDRVITPLH
TRBJ1-1 TRBV11-2 11 ASSLNRDTEAF
TRBJ1-4 TRBV7-2 11 ASSLASSEKLF
TRBJ2-1 TRBV18 14 ASSPGLAKGNNEQF
TRBJ2-2 TRBV11-2 13 ASSLPTGATGELF
TRBJ2-7 TRBV6-5 13 ASSSTGGISYEQY
TRBJ2-1 TRBV2 10 ASSETVNEQF
TRBJ2-5 TRBV30 11 AWRSGPQETQY